This TCR beta chain was documented in a study of CD8 T cells in Susac syndrome. Study details: When blood was drawn, patients with Susac syndrome were on intravenous immunoglobulin alone, on corticosteroids, or therapy-naive. Points from the study as a whole: The study's TCR sequencing and HLA analysis drew on a certain number of individuals. That number was acknowledged as relatively small.

RNA in amounts of roughly 0.5 to 1 ug was reverse transcribed with random hexamers. Across 54 Vbeta and 13 Jbeta, TCR beta CDR3 was amplified with immunoSEQ multiplex PCR. From the immunoSEQ multiplex PCR reads, TCRdb called clonotypes with MiXCR, one entry per CDR3 protein. The table lists 200,000 to 300,000 distinct CDR3 sequences, 90% to 96% of them singletons. Germline assignment: CDR1 SQVTM and CDR2 ANQGSEA. The CDR3 is 11 residues long. V was pared by 3 bases and J by 7 bases, with 9 bases between. CD8+ and CD4+ blood T cells underwent TCR beta sequencing. As to this clonotype: As yet, its antigen is unknown.

The rearrangement links TRBV29-1 to TRBJ1-1; D is unresolved. The sequenced sample consisted of CD4+ T cells from PBMCs. The source of this sequence is a human donor with Susac syndrome. The CDR3 DNA sequence: TGCAGCGTTGACAGGCAAATTGAAGCTTTCTTT. Its protein product is CSVDRQIEAFF.